The sequence of this TCR beta chain was determined in a study of early T cells in non-severe SARS-CoV-2 infection. At least ten counts were recorded for this clonotype. TCRdb re-derived calls from the 5' RACE reads in MiXCR, one entry per CDR3 protein. The data hold roughly 60,000 distinct CDR3 sequences, with under 15% observed a single time. V was clipped by 2 bases and J by 7 bases, with 15 bases between them. The CDR3 covers 14 residues. The V gene's germline CDR1 is KGHSH and CDR2 LQKENI. The receptor was isolated from an adult who was a healthcare worker with PCR-confirmed SARS-CoV-2 infection or an uninfected control (not recorded which). The V gene is TRBV18, the J gene TRBJ2-7; D uncertain. The sample was whole blood. CDR3 residues: CASSPGSHLLEQYF. CDR3 DNA sequence: TGTGCCAGCTCACCAGGATCCCACCTCCTGGAGCAGTACTTC.